The entry below describes one T cell receptor (beta chain). The sample comes from a study of blood T cell repertoires in COVID-19. Background on the study: Samples representing acute and convalescent COVID-19 were sourced from the United States, Italy and Spain.

Germline CDR1 and CDR2: SEHNR and FQNEAQ (reference sequence). This CDR3 has 13 amino acids. Between the trimmed V and J ends, which lost 1 base and 4 bases, there was a span of 8 bases. The method was immunoSEQ multiplex PCR; TCRdb's version includes in-frame clones alone and lacks a portion of them. The sample yields fewer than 500,000 clones, around 90% seen once. This chain links TRBV7-9 with TRBJ2-7; perhaps TRBD1 as D (5 bases). Sequenced material: peripheral blood. The TCR was taken from a man between 18 and 35 years old with COVID-19, enrolled during active disease. Written as DNA, the CDR3 is TGTGCCAGCAGCTTAGAAGGGGCGTACGAGCAGTACTTC. This codes for CASSLEGAYEQYF.